This T cell receptor beta chain appears in the sequencing data of a study of shared clonotypes between healthy human individuals. Repertoires were generated with immunoSEQ multiplex PCR, while TCRdb's copy carries only in-frame clones and drops some. This table holds over a million clones, roughly 80% found once. The CDR3 sequence is 14 residues long. Germline V gene data show CDR1 as SGHVS and CDR2 as FQNEAQ. V lost 5 bases and J 2 bases, leaving 12 bases between the germline ends. The study, taken as a whole, reports: Generally, naive subsets came out with larger estimated richness than memory subsets.

As for this clone: The antigen is not known.

This TCR was sampled from a man aged 18 to 35 in good health. The sample comprised memory CD4+ T cells sorted from blood. Subset noted: CD45RA-negative fraction. The chain carries TRBV7-8 and TRBJ1-2, with D maybe TRBD1 (6 bases). The CDR3 DNA follows: TGTGCCAGCAGCCTCCGGGACAACAACTATGGCTACACCTTC. Protein sequence: CASSLRDNNYGYTF.